This T cell receptor beta chain was documented in a study of blood T cell repertoires in COVID-19. Study-wide background: Sites across the United States, Italy and Spain contributed samples from acute and convalescent COVID-19. From T cells, B-cell-depleted T cells, or PBMCs came the material, which was cDNA or gDNA.

Sequenced by immunoSEQ multiplex PCR; TCRdb stores in-frame clones only, minus some. This sample has 15,000 or so clones, with approximately 88% found just once. Germline CDR1 reads SGHVS; CDR2 reads FNYEAQ. This CDR3 has 15 amino acids. With 5 bases clipped from V and 3 bases from J, the junction kept 5 bases outside the gene matches. The sample was peripheral blood. V is TRBV7-6 and J is TRBJ2-7; 12 bases map to TRBD1. This TCR came from a human donor in a cohort sampled during active COVID-19. The CDR3 reads CASSPGTGGVYEQYF. The CDR3 nucleotides are TGTGCCAGCAGCCCCGGGACAGGGGGCGTCTACGAGCAGTACTTC.